This entry is about one T cell receptor beta chain. In the original workflow: Using reference gene primer amplification, nucleated cell counts were estimated. Method: immunoSEQ multiplex PCR; TCRdb's copy keeps in-frame clones and lacks some. The DNA gave D and trimming, while V, J and clone size come from that table. Among around 400,000 clones listed, 80% to 85% were seen once. This entry comes from a study of blood T cell repertoires in COVID-19. The germline gives CDR1 MNHEY, CDR2 SVGEGT. The V end was cut by 5 bases, the J end by 8 bases, with 12 bases between. This CDR3 has 12 residues. Participants, 18 to 89 years old, spanned under 30 US areas. Clinical histories supplied by participants themselves formed the basis of cohort assignment.

The sequenced material came from PBMCs or T cells enriched from blood (not recorded which). The chain couples TRBV6-2 or TRBV6-3 to TRBJ1-2; D gene unclear. The sequence was obtained from a woman in her forties or fifties who had recovered from COVID-19. CDR3 sequence: CASSLGAGGYTF. The CDR3 DNA sequence: TGTGCCAGCAGTCTGGGCGCCGGCGGCTACACCTTC.